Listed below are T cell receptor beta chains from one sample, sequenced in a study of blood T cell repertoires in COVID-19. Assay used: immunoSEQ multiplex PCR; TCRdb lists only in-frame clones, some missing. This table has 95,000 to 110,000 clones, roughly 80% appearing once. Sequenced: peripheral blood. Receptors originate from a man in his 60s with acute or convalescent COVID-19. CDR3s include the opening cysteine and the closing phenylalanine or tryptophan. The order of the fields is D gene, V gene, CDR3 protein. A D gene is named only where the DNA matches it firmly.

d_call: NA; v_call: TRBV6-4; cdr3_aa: CASSALPGETQYF
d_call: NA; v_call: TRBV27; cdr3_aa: CASSSTAGVGYTF
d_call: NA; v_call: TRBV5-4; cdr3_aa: CASSPGGQVAKNIQYF
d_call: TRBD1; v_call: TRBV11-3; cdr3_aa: CASSVTSGTGKTQYF
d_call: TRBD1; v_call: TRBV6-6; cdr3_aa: CASSYSGGNETPLHF
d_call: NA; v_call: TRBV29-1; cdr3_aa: CSVDVAGDEVGYTF
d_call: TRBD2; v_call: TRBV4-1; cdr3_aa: CASRGTTTYNEQFF
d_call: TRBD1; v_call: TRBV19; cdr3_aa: CASSTPPTGAGEQFF
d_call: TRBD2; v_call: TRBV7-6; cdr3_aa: CASSLGTSGNTDTQYF
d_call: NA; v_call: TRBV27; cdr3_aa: CASSLVRVNEQFF
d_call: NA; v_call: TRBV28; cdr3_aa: CASKYPGTTSGNTIYF
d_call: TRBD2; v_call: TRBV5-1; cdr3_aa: CASSPLAGVDTGELFF
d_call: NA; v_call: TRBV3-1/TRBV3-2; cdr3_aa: CASSLTNGAAFF
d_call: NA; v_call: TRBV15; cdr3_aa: CATSRNPTATNEKLFF
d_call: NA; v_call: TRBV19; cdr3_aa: CASSRGYEQYF
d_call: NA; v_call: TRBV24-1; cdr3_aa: CATSGTTGLDTGELFF
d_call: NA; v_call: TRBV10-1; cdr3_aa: CASSNLLVTDTQYF
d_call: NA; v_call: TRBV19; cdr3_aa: CASCAGDSHNQPQHF
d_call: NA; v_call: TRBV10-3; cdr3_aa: CATLLELRGLRNGYTF
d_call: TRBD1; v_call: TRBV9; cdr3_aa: CASSVAVVTGGSELFF
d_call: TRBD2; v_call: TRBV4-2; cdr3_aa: CASSQGGTSLSGELFF
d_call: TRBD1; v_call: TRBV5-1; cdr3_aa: CASSLDTGVYEQFF
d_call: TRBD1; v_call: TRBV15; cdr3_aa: CATSSSTGGWETQYF
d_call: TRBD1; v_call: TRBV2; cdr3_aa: CARSTGVTGANVLTF
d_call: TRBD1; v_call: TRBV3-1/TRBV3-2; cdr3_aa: CASSQAGTGRNQPQHF
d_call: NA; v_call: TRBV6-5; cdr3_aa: CASSYKTSETQYF
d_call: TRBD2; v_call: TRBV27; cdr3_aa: CASSLTSGTSANTGELFF
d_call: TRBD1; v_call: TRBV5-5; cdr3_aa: CASSSGQGRYTEAFF
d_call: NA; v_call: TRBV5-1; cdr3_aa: CASSLAGEYYGYTF